The 14 T cell receptor beta chains below come from one sample, sequenced in a study of T cell repertoires in cytomegalovirus infection. Their target antigens are unknown. MiXCR was run by TCRdb on the reads, yielding one entry per CDR3 protein. The profile shows approximately 310,000 distinct CDR3 sequences, 20% to 25% of them singletons. The source was cultured PBMCs, collected from culture after CMV antigen stimulation. The receptors were gathered from a human donor in good health (CMV status not recorded). Some clones in this sample may be carry-over from other donors' samples.

At least ten counts were recorded for this clonotype. One end of the junction varies from germline; a read error may be responsible. The CDR3 reads CASSLTSGSNEQFF. The CDR3 nucleotides read TGTGCTAGCAGCCTCACTAGCGGGAGCAATGAGCAGTTCTTC. The rearrangement joins TRBV7-7 to TRBJ2-1, with 11 nucleotides matching TRBD2. In germline, CDR1 is SSHAT, CDR2 FNYEAQ (reference sequence). This CDR3 contains 14 residues.

The chain carries TRBV9 and TRBJ2-1; D is undetermined. Germline V gene data show CDR1 as SGDLS and CDR2 as YYNGEE. Trimming shortened V by 0 bases and J by 4 bases, and 11 bases separated the two germline ends. The CDR3 extends over 15 amino acids. This chain's CDR3 is CASSVAQRTYNEQFF. Written as DNA, the CDR3 is TGTGCCAGCAGCGTAGCTCAGCGAACGTACAATGAGCAGTTCTTC.

This clonotype showed up many times. The chain couples TRBV7-2 to TRBJ1-5; D may be TRBD1 (6 bases). Trimming pared 7 bases from V and 6 bases from J, leaving 13 bases between. The CDR3 covers 13 residues. CDR1 is SGHTA, CDR2 FQGNSA, per germline. CDR3 loop: CASNDRLGQPQHF. For the CDR3, the DNA is TGTGCCAGCAACGACAGGTTGGGTCAGCCCCAGCATTTT.

This clonotype was seen a handful of times. V gene TRBV28 combines with J gene TRBJ2-1; D remains ambiguous. The ends were cut back, 3 bases at V and 0 bases at J, with 12 bases in the middle. The CDR3 extends over 16 amino acids. Germline assignment: CDR1 MDHEN and CDR2 SYDVKM. The DNA for the CDR3 is TGTGCCAGCAGTTTTCTGGCACCGAGCTCCTACAATGAGCAGTTCTTC. Translating it yields CASSFLAPSSYNEQFF.

In this sample, this clonotype turned up a few times. J is TRBJ2-5 and V is TRBV3-1; the D gene is possibly TRBD1 (6 bases). The CDR3 runs 15 residues. Germline lookup yields CDR1 LGHDT and CDR2 YNNKEL (reference sequence). V lost 6 bases to trimming and J lost 7 bases, with 21 bases between them. Here the CDR3 DNA reads TGTGCCAGCAGGACTGGGGGCGCCGGTGTCTGGACCCAGTACTTC. Residues: CASRTGGAGVWTQYF.

The chain carries TRBV4-1 and TRBJ2-5, with D unresolved. Per the germline V gene, CDR1 is MGHRA and CDR2 is YSYEKL. V was trimmed by 4 bases and J by 5 bases, leaving 11 bases between them. The CDR3 is 13 residues long. In DNA, the CDR3 is TGCGCCAGCAGCCTGGGCCCCATGGAGACCCAGTACTTC. Protein: CASSLGPMETQYF.

This clonotype was recorded a few times. V is TRBV19 and J is TRBJ1-2, with D possibly matching TRBD1 (5 bases). Deletions cut 7 bases from V and 8 bases from J, with 26 bases between. CDR1 is LNHDA and CDR2 is SQIVND in the germline V gene (reference sequence). The CDR3 runs 16 residues. DNA for the CDR3: TGTGCCAGTACCCCCTTCACGGGCATCGACAGTGCCGGCTACACCTTC. Translating gives CASTPFTGIDSAGYTF.

This clonotype has at least ten counts. The chain is built from TRBV12-3 or TRBV12-4 and TRBJ1-1; 9 bases are a match to TRBD1. Trimming removed 7 bases from V and 1 base from J; junction bases left unmatched: 4. This CDR3 is built from 14 residues. DNA for the CDR3: TGTGCCAGCATCCAGGGACAGGGGAACACTGAAGCTTTCTTT. Its translation: CASIQGQGNTEAFF.

The chain is built from TRBV7-9 and TRBJ2-3; D gene uncertain. This CDR3 comprises 14 residues. Germline assignment: CDR1 SEHNR and CDR2 FQNEAQ (reference sequence). V gave up 4 bases and J gave up 5 bases, with 13 bases separating them. CDR3 protein: CASSSLGLRDTQYF. In DNA, the CDR3 is TGTGCCAGCAGCTCATTGGGCCTGAGAGATACGCAGTATTTT.

This clonotype showed up many times. The chain recombines TRBV7-8 with TRBJ2-7; 8 nucleotides match TRBD2. V lost 1 base to trimming and J lost 3 bases; unmatched junction nucleotides: 8. The CDR3 is 16 residues long. Germline V CDR1 and CDR2: SGHVS, FQNEAQ. As DNA, the CDR3 is TGTGCCAGCAGCTTAGAGTTGGGACTAGGGTTCTACGAGCAGTACGTC. Encoded protein: CASSLELGLGFYEQYV.

The chain uses TRBV7-8 and TRBJ2-2; D possibly corresponds to TRBD1 (6 bases). This CDR3 contains 14 residues. V was pared by 3 bases and J by 7 bases, with 12 bases between. Germline CDR1 SGHVS, CDR2 FQNEAQ. The CDR3 nucleotides are TGTGCCAGCAGCTTTAACAGGGTCGTCGGGGAGCTGTTTTTT. Its translation is CASSFNRVVGELFF. Full variable domain (rest looked up from reference TRBV7-8 and TRBJ2-2): GAGVSQSPRYKVAKRGQDVALRCDPISGHVSLFWYQQALGQGPEFLTYFQNEAQLDKSGLPSDRFFAERPEGSVSTLKIQRTQQEDSAVYLCASSFNRVVGELFFGEGSRLTVL.

The V gene is TRBV3-1, the J gene TRBJ1-1; D gene ambiguous. The V end was cut by 3 bases, the J end by 4 bases, with 12 bases between. CDR3 length equals 14 residues. Germline assignment: CDR1 LGHDT and CDR2 YNNKEL (reference sequence). CDR3 in amino acids: CASSHPRAGTEAFF. Here the CDR3 DNA reads TGTGCCAGCAGCCACCCCCGGGCGGGCACTGAAGCTTTCTTT.

This clonotype was counted a few times. The chain is built from TRBV27 and TRBJ2-3; maybe TRBD1 (5 bases). Germline lookup yields CDR1 MNHEY and CDR2 SMNVEV (reference sequence). The CDR3 covers 13 residues. V was trimmed by 6 bases and J by 6 bases, leaving 13 bases between them. The CDR3 DNA sequence: TGTGCCAGCAGCAGAACTAACAGGGATACGCAGTATTTT. Translating gives CASSRTNRDTQYF.

The sample holds a few counts of this clonotype. The genes are TRBV7-9 and TRBJ1-2, with 7 bases that match TRBD1. Per the germline V gene, CDR1 is SEHNR and CDR2 is FQNEAQ (reference sequence). Trimming at V came to 5 bases and at J to 2 bases, leaving 8 bases not matched to a gene. This CDR3 is built from 15 residues. Here the CDR3 DNA reads TGTGCCAGCAGCGAATACAGGGGAACCAACTATGGCTACACCTTC. Protein sequence: CASSEYRGTNYGYTF.